Listed below are T cell receptor beta chains from one sample, sequenced in a study of identical twins. Each CDR3 protein gets one entry after TCRdb re-called the 5' RACE reads with MiXCR. The sample shows some 690,000 distinct CDR3 sequences, around 21% of them seen only once. The same data also went into a second study, on T cells expressing NK-cell markers.

The sample comprised PBMCs. The receptors originated from a woman aged 18-29 years in good health. The CDR3 runs from the conserved cysteine through the conserved F or W. Expanded clones are given a class, and other clones once, few, many or no size at all.

clone_size j_call v_call cdr3_aa
few TRBJ2-2 TRBV6-5 CASSYFPGLAANTGELFF
NA TRBJ2-1 TRBV11-2 CASSLEARTQGQFF
many TRBJ2-7 TRBV7-9 CASSLGDGTYEQYF
few TRBJ2-3 TRBV7-3 CASTGSNTDTQYF
few TRBJ2-5 TRBV5-1 CASSLPRTSGSTRGSPQYF
NA TRBJ2-1 TRBV10-3 CAISERGLPEQFF
many TRBJ2-4 TRBV9 CASGRENIQYF
NA TRBJ1-1 TRBV6-5 CASSYSFRGPTEAFF
NA TRBJ2-7 TRBV29-1 CSVRTGGYEQYF
few TRBJ2-1 TRBV6-5 CASSRGTNEQFF
NA TRBJ2-5 TRBV5-1 CASSGDSGVVVAQYF
NA TRBJ1-2 TRBV6-6 CASSQPGLRGYTF
NA TRBJ2-1 TRBV6-6 CASSDRGTEQFF
NA TRBJ2-1 TRBV20-1 CSARDSGLARNEQFF
many TRBJ2-1 TRBV11-3 CASSLPGPRNEQFF
many TRBJ2-7 TRBV7-9 CASSLGPQSSSYEQYF
few TRBJ2-7 TRBV7-2 CASSLISGEGYEQYF